A selection of T cell receptor beta chains follows, all from one sample in a study of PD-1 blockade in mismatch repair-deficient tumors. TCRdb keeps only in-frame clones here, not all; method: immunoSEQ multiplex PCR. The sample has 80,000 to 130,000 clones; about 79% are singletons. Sequenced material: peripheral blood, taken approximately 36 weeks after starting pembrolizumab. The receptors shown here come from an adult with mismatch repair-deficient cancer. The CDR3 runs from the conserved cysteine through the conserved F or W. Fields, in order: J gene, CDR3 length, V gene, clone size, D gene, CDR3 protein, CDR3 DNA. A D gene is named only where the DNA matches it firmly. Clone size is stated in some rows and not others, as once, few, many or a class when expanded.

TRBJ2-7,14,TRBV19,.,.,CASSPQTETYEQYF,TGTGCCAGTAGTCCCCAGACTGAAACCTACGAGCAGTACTTC
TRBJ2-1,13,TRBV7-8,.,.,CASSPNPTSEQFF,TGTGCCAGCAGCCCAAACCCGACCAGTGAGCAGTTCTTC
TRBJ2-1,12,TRBV30,.,.,CAWNWRLDEQFF,TGTGCCTGGAATTGGAGATTGGATGAGCAGTTCTTC
TRBJ2-1,15,TRBV6-5,.,.,CASSYEAAPFNEQFF,TGTGCCAGCAGTTACGAAGCGGCACCATTCAATGAGCAGTTCTTC
TRBJ2-7,14,TRBV5-4,.,TRBD1,CASSWDSESYEQYF,TGTGCCAGCAGCTGGGACAGTGAGTCCTACGAGCAGTACTTC
TRBJ1-1,14,TRBV2,.,.,CASGGQGRGTEAFF,TGTGCCAGCGGTGGCCAAGGACGGGGTACTGAAGCTTTCTTT
TRBJ1-1,13,TRBV29-1,once,TRBD1,CSVGGQGNTEAFF,TGCAGCGTTGGGGGACAGGGGAACACTGAAGCTTTCTTT
TRBJ2-5,16,TRBV7-9,once,TRBD2,CASSPLLAGGEETQYF,TGTGCCAGCAGCCCGCTACTAGCGGGAGGTGAAGAGACCCAGTACTTC
TRBJ2-3,16,TRBV6-1,.,TRBD2,CASSDFGTRGTDTQYF,TGTGCCAGCAGTGATTTCGGGACTAGGGGCACAGATACGCAGTATTTT
TRBJ2-3,12,TRBV19,.,.,CASTRGADTQYF,TGTGCCAGTACGAGAGGGGCAGATACGCAGTATTTT
TRBJ2-7,13,TRBV10-3,.,.,CAISRDNSYEQYF,TGTGCCATCAGTAGGGACAACTCCTACGAGCAGTACTTC
TRBJ1-2,15,TRBV19,.,TRBD1,CASRNRGSSAGGYTF,TGTGCCAGTAGGAACAGGGGAAGTTCCGCGGGAGGCTACACCTTC
TRBJ2-1,15,TRBV6-5,.,.,CASTYSGPKGSEQFF,TGTGCCAGCACCTACTCCGGTCCCAAAGGTAGTGAGCAGTTCTTC
TRBJ2-1,15,TRBV5-4,.,TRBD2,CASSRAGSSYNEQFF,TGTGCCAGCAGCAGAGCGGGGAGCTCCTACAATGAGCAGTTCTTC
TRBJ2-1,14,TRBV6-5,.,TRBD2,CASSLAGHYNEQFF,TGTGCCAGCAGTTTAGCGGGACACTACAATGAGCAGTTCTTC
TRBJ1-5,14,TRBV18,.,.,CASSPGGSSQPQHF,TGTGCCAGCTCACCAGGAGGGTCTAGTCAGCCCCAGCATTTT
TRBJ2-7,14,TRBV28,.,.,CASSLTGFSYEQYF,TGTGCCAGCAGTCTTACGGGATTCTCCTACGAGCAGTACTTC
TRBJ2-5,15,TRBV4-1,few,.,CASSLRTVPQETQYF,TGCGCCAGCAGCCTTCGGACAGTGCCCCAAGAGACCCAGTACTTC
TRBJ2-1,16,TRBV5-4,.,.,CASSAQVSGTYNEQFF,TGTGCCAGCAGCGCACAGGTCAGCGGAACCTACAATGAGCAGTTCTTC
TRBJ2-2,16,TRBV14,.,TRBD2,CASSLHTGLANGELFF,TGTGCCAGCAGCCTACACACGGGACTAGCAAACGGGGAGCTGTTTTTT
TRBJ1-3,15,TRBV9,.,TRBD1,CASSRTGDSGNTIYF,TGTGCCAGCAGCCGGACAGGGGACTCTGGAAACACCATATATTTT
TRBJ1-5,14,TRBV9,.,.,CASSGRDMNQPQHF,TGTGCCAGCAGCGGCCGGGACATGAATCAGCCCCAGCATTTT
TRBJ2-5,16,TRBV5-8,.,TRBD2,CASSPGTSGRLETQYF,TGTGCCAGCAGCCCCGGGACTAGCGGGAGGTTAGAGACCCAGTACTTC
TRBJ2-1,15,TRBV9,few,TRBD2,CASSVVAGAYNEQFF,TGTGCCAGCAGCGTAGTAGCGGGAGCCTACAATGAGCAGTTCTTC
TRBJ2-6,15,TRBV7-9,.,.,CASSQDSSGANVLTF,TGTGCCAGCAGCCAGGATTCCTCTGGGGCCAACGTCCTGACTTTC
TRBJ2-1,15,TRBV27,.,TRBD2,CASSPLAGLNNEQFF,TGTGCCAGCAGTCCACTAGCGGGCTTAAACAATGAGCAGTTCTTC
TRBJ2-1,16,TRBV6-5,.,TRBD2,CASSYSKREGLNEQFF,TGTGCCAGCAGTTACTCAAAGCGGGAGGGCCTAAATGAGCAGTTCTTC
TRBJ2-7,11,TRBV7-8,.,.,CASSQDLEQYF,TGTGCCAGCAGCCAGGACTTGGAGCAGTACTTC
TRBJ1-4,17,TRBV9,few,TRBD1,CASSTSPGGTAIEKLFF,TGTGCCAGCAGCACATCCCCGGGGGGGACAGCCATTGAAAAACTGTTTTTT
TRBJ2-3,14,TRBV2,.,.,CASKGGTSTDTQYF,TGTGCCAGCAAGGGAGGAACTAGCACAGATACGCAGTATTTT
TRBJ1-2,15,TRBV18,.,TRBD1,CASSEGQGAGYGYTF,TGTGCCAGCTCGGAAGGACAGGGGGCAGGCTATGGCTACACCTTC
TRBJ2-1,13,TRBV6-4,medium-sized,.,CASSLAEYNEQFF,TGTGCCAGCAGTTTAGCGGAATACAATGAGCAGTTCTTC
TRBJ1-1,15,TRBV15,.,TRBD1,CATSTWTGMNTEAFF,TGTGCCACCAGCACCTGGACAGGAATGAACACTGAAGCTTTCTTT
TRBJ1-3,14,TRBV4-2,.,.,CASSRTGIGNTIYF,TGTGCCAGCAGCCGAACAGGGATTGGAAACACCATATATTTT